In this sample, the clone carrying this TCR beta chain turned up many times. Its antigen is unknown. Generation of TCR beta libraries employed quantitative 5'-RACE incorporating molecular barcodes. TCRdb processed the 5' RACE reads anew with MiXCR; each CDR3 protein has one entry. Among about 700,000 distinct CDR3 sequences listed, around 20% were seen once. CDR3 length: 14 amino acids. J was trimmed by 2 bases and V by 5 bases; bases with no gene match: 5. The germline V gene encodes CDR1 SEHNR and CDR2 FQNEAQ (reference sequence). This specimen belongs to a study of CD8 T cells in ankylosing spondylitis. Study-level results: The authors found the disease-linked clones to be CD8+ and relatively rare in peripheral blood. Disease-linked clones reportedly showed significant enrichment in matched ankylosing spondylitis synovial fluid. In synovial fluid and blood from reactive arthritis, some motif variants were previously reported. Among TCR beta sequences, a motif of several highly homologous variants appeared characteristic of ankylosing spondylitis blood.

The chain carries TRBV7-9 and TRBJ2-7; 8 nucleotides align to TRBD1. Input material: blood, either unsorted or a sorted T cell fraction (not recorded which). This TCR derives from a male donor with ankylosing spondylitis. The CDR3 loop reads CASSERDRPYEQYF. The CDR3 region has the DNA TGTGCCAGCAGCGAGAGGGACAGGCCCTACGAGCAGTACTTC.